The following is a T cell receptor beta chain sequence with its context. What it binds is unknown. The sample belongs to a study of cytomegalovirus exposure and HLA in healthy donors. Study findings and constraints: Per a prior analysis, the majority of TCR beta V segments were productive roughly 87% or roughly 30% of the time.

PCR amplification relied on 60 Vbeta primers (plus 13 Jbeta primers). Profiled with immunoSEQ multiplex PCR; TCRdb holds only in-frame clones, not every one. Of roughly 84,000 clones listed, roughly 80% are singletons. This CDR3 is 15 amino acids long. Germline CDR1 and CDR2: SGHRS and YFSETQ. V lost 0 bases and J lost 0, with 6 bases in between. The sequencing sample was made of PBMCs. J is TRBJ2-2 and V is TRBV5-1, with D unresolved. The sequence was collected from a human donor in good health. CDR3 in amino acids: CASSLALANTGELFF. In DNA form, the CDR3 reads TGCGCCAGCAGCTTGGCTCTAGCGAACACCGGGGAGCTGTTTTTT.